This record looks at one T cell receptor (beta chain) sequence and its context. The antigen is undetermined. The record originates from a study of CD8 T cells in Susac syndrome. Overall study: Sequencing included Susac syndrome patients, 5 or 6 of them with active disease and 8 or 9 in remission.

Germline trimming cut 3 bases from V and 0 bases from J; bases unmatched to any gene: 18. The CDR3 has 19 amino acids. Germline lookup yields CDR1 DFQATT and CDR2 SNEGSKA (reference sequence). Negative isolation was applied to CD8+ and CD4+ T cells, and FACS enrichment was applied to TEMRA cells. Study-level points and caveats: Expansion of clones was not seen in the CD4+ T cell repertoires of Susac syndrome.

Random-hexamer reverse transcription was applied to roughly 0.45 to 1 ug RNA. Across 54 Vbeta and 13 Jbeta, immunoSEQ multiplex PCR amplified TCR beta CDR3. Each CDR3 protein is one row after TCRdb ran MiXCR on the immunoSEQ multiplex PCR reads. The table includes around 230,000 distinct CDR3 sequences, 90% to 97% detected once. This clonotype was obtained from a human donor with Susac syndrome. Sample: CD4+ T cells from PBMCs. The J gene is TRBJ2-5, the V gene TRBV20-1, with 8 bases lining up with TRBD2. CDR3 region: CSARGLVAQHHSYQETQYF. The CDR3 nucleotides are TGCAGTGCTAGGGGACTAGTCGCTCAGCACCATTCCTACCAAGAGACCCAGTACTTC.